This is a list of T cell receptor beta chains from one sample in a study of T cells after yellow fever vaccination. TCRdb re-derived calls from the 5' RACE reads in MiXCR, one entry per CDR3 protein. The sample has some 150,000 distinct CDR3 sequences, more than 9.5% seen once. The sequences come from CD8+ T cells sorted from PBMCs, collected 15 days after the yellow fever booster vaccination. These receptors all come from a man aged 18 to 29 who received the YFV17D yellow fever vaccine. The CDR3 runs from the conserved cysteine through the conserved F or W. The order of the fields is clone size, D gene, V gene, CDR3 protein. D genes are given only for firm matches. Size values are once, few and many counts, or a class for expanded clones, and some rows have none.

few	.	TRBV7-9	CASSLAGGLPNEQFF
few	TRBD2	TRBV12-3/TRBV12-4	CASRPTSGGAYNEQFF
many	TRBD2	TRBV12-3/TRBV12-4	CASSLQAGGPHEQFF
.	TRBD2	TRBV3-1	CASSQARGGRETQYF
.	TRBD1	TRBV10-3	CAISERGQRRRTGELFF
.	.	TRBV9	CASSVERNGQETQYF
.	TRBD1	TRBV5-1	CASSQNRPSRTGEADTQYF
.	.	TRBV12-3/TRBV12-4	CASRYWGTSNTGELFF
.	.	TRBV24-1	CATSDFEGQGLTGELFF
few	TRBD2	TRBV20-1	CSAPGVAGWSAKNIQYF
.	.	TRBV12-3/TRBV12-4	CASGFGGRYNEQFF
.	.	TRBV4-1	CASSWQGGGYTF
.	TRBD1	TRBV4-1	CASSQEWTGGNQPQHF
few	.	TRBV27	CASSLIGGGQGYTF
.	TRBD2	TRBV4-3	CASSQDLGTSANEQFF
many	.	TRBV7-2	CASSLYSSRPQHF
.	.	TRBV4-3	CASSQDGTGELFF
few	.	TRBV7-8	CASSLQIREQFF
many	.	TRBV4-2	CASSQAAGTVNTEAFF
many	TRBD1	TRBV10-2	CASSLGPGGFDEQFF
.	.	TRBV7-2	CASRYDPTSQLFF
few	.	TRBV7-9	CASSLLQGQETQYF
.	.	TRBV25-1	CASSESRGWETQYF
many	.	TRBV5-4	CASSVGVGELFF
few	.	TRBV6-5	CASSYEEMNTEAFF
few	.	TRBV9	CASTPGGANEQFF
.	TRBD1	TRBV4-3	CASSQDIGTGVTDLHTF
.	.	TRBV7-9	CASRATAGPRLDTQYF
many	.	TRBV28	CASSFRAAGANVLTF
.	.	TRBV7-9	CAIGQPNNSPLHF
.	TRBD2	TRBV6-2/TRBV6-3	CATAGGAKNIQYF
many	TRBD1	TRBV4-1	CASSQPGQGDTGELFF
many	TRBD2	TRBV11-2	CASSLSSGISYEQYF
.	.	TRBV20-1	CSARDNPSEETQYF
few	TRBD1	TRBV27	CASSSGQGIPNGYTF
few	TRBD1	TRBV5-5	CASSWGQANSYEQYF
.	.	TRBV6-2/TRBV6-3	CASSLGTASYNEQFF
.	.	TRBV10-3	CAIYSEDDRAGANVLTF
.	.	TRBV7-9	CASSLVSLADNEQFF
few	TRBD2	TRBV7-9	CASSPPVAGATDTQYF
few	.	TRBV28	CASNKMPTFGAYEQYF
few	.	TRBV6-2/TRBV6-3	CASSYWGNEQFF
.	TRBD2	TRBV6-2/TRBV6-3	CASSYSTLAVHSYNEQFF
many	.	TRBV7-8	CASSSVVLADKTGELFF
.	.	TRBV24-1	CATSLTASNQPQHF
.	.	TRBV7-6	CASSLESDSVETQYF
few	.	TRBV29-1	CSVEEGYGGSYTF
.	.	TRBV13	CASSLENDGYTF
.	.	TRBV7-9	CASSSPGEGQPQHF
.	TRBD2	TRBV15	CATSGLAGGRETQYF
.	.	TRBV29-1	CSVEVGVQETQYF